This T cell receptor beta chain comes out of a study of cytomegalovirus exposure and HLA in healthy donors. Background on the study: The 120 or so validation repertoires were produced on the same platform as the 700 or so repertoires of the first cohort. This was reported in a later analysis. The study's findings and limits: The study found most TCR sequences rare, yet found some public TCRs in many donors. Both high specificity and high sensitivity reportedly marked the classifier's diagnosis of cytomegalovirus status.

Trimming cost V 1 base and J 4 bases; bases outside gene matches: 8. The germline V gene has CDR1 MNHNS and CDR2 SASEGT. There are 17 residues in the CDR3. Produced via immunoSEQ multiplex PCR; TCRdb's table is partial and in-frame only. The top ten hold approximately 22% of the sample, which has 90,000 or so clones, roughly 85% seen once. To note about this clone: Its antigen is not identified.

Separate from the roughly 700-subject first cohort was the roughly 120-subject validation cohort, to which the donors belonged. V is TRBV6-1 and J is TRBJ2-3, with 10 nucleotides matching TRBD2. This TCR derives from a man aged 18 to 30 in good health and CMV-seropositive. The sequenced sample was PBMCs. CDR3 DNA: TGTGCCAGCAGTGAAGAGGGGCTAGCGGGAGTGTCAGATACGCAGTATTTT. Translation: CASSEEGLAGVSDTQYF.